Below, 14 T cell receptor beta chains from the same sample are listed, as sequenced in a study of CD8 T cells in Susac syndrome. Random-hexamer reverse transcription was applied to roughly 0.45 to 1 ug RNA. In TCRdb, the immunoSEQ multiplex PCR reads were re-called with MiXCR into one record per CDR3 protein. This repertoire shows about 140,000 distinct CDR3 sequences, 85% to 95% found once; its top ten account for about 0.11%. The sample was CD4+ T cells from PBMCs. These receptors all come from a human donor with multiple sclerosis.

The V gene is TRBV30, the J gene TRBJ2-1; possibly TRBD2 for D (6 bases). Germline CDR1 GTSNPN, CDR2 SVGIG (reference sequence). The CDR3 sequence is 13 residues long. V lost 8 bases and J 3 bases, leaving 14 bases between the germline ends. CDR3 residues: CAGALGGYNEQFF. The CDR3 DNA reads as TGTGCCGGGGCCCTGGGGGGCTACAATGAGCAGTTCTTC.

The chain employs TRBV4-1 and TRBJ1-5, with D perhaps TRBD1 (6 bases). This CDR3 comprises 13 residues. Germline V gives CDR1 MGHRA, CDR2 YSYEKL. V lost 2 bases, J lost 5 bases, and 7 bases lay in between. Here the CDR3 DNA reads TGCGCCAGCAGCCAACAGGGGCATCAGCCCCAGCATTTT. Translation: CASSQQGHQPQHF.

CDR3 DNA sequence: TGTGCCAGCAGCTTAGAGGGACAGGGCAATCAGCCCCAGCATTTT. It encodes CASSLEGQGNQPQHF. The gene calls are TRBV7-8 and TRBJ1-5; 8 positions match TRBD1. V gave up 1 base and J gave up 2 bases; unmatched junction bases: 1. From germline, CDR1 is SGHVS and CDR2 FQNEAQ. This CDR3 contains 15 residues.

The chain employs TRBV20-1 and TRBJ2-1; 7 bases map to TRBD1. Germline V CDR1 and CDR2: DFQATT, SNEGSKA (reference sequence). This CDR3 region has 15 residues. Trimming at V came to 6 bases and at J to 6 bases, leaving 14 bases not matched to a gene. The CDR3 reads CSARRDTGAGNEQFF. CDR3 DNA sequence: TGCAGTGCCAGACGAGACACAGGGGCGGGCAATGAGCAGTTCTTC.

This clonotype appeared once. The J gene is TRBJ2-3, the V gene TRBV27, with TRBD2 identical over 7 bases. The length of the CDR3 is 14 residues. V lost 6 bases, J lost 5 bases, and 8 bases stayed unmatched. The germline gives CDR1 MNHEY, CDR2 SMNVEV (reference sequence). The CDR3 here is CASSDQGGIDTQYF. The CDR3 nucleotides read TGTGCCAGCAGCGACCAGGGAGGGATAGATACGCAGTATTTT.

This chain links TRBV9 with TRBJ2-5, with D perhaps matching TRBD1 or TRBD2 (5 bases each). V dropped 4 bases and J dropped 11 bases, with 21 bases sitting between them. CDR3 size: 14 residues. Per germline, CDR1 SGDLS and CDR2 YYNGEE. In DNA, the CDR3 is TGTGCCAGCAGCTCCACCGGGACCCGAGTCGCACAGTACTTC. Translation: CASSSTGTRVAQYF.

This sequence joins TRBV19 and TRBJ2-7; D unclear. The CDR3 extends over 14 amino acids. The V and J ends lost 1 base and 0 bases respectively, with 7 bases between them. CDR1 and CDR2 from the germline V gene are LNHDA and SQIVND (reference sequence). The CDR3 DNA reads TGTGCCAGTAGTATAGCAGAGAGCTCCTACGAGCAGTACTTC. Its protein is CASSIAESSYEQYF.

This rearrangement joins TRBV3-1 to TRBJ1-2; 7 bases map to TRBD1. V was clipped by 2 bases and J by 8 bases; unmatched bases: 5. The CDR3 consists of 13 residues. The V gene's germline CDR1 is LGHDT and CDR2 YNNKEL (reference sequence). In nucleotides, the CDR3 is TGTGCCAGCAGCCAAACTGGGGGACAGGGCTACACCTTC. Amino acid sequence: CASSQTGGQGYTF.

The rearrangement links TRBV14 to TRBJ1-2; D is undetermined. The CDR3 has 12 residues. The V gene's germline CDR1 is SGHDN and CDR2 FVKESK. Deletions cut 1 base from V and 11 bases from J, with 11 bases between. This CDR3 reads CASSQGGPAYTF. The CDR3 region has the DNA TGTGCCAGCAGCCAAGGCGGCCCGGCGTACACCTTC. Variable domain in full (rest from reference TRBV14 and TRBJ1-2): EAGVTQFPSHSVIEKGQTVTLRCDPISGHDNLYWYRRVMGKEIKFLLHFVKESKQDESGMPNNRFLAERTGGTYSTLKVQPAELEDSGVYFCASSQGGPAYTFGSGTRLTVV.

Only a few counts were recorded for this clonotype. This chain links TRBV12-3 or TRBV12-4 with TRBJ2-7; D is possibly TRBD2 (5 bases). V was cut by 6 bases and J by 7 bases, with 16 bases left in between. The CDR3 loop spans 13 amino acids. In nucleotides, the CDR3 is TGTGCCAGCAGCCCTTCCGTCCCGGGGGAGCAGTACTTC. This encodes CASSPSVPGEQYF.

CDR3 DNA sequence: TGTGCCAGCAGCGTAGCGGCAGGAGTTTCCAATGAGCAGTTCTTC. Protein product: CASSVAAGVSNEQFF. This chain links TRBV9 with TRBJ2-1; no firm D call. The CDR3 loop spans 15 amino acids. CDR1 and CDR2 (germline): SGDLS, YYNGEE. With 0 bases removed from V and 6 bases from J, the gap between germline ends came to 13 bases.

The chain employs TRBV19 and TRBJ1-6, with a possible D match to TRBD1 (5 bases). This CDR3 region has 12 residues. The ends were cut back, 9 bases at V and 7 bases at J, with 10 bases in the middle. Germline V CDR1 and CDR2: LNHDA, SQIVND (reference sequence). CDR3 DNA sequence: TGTGCCAGCCGGGACCCAAATTCACCCCTCCACTTT. This translates into CASRDPNSPLHF.

The chain has TRBV9 and TRBJ2-5; 7 nucleotides match TRBD2. With V trimmed by 4 bases and J by 5 bases, 17 bases remained unmatched. Germline V gene sequence: CDR1 SGDLS, CDR2 YYNGEE. The CDR3 has 17 residues. The CDR3 sequence: CASSPRRSGAPRETQYF. The CDR3 DNA is TGTGCCAGCAGCCCCCGTAGAAGCGGGGCCCCTCGGGAGACCCAGTACTTC.

This clonotype appeared once. The rearrangement links TRBV15 to TRBJ2-3; D is undetermined. The germline CDR1 and CDR2 sequences are LNHNV and YYDKDF (reference sequence). This CDR3 has 12 residues. Trimming took off 1 base at V and 3 bases at J, with 2 bases between the two ends. CDR3 sequence (DNA): TGTGCCACCAGCAGAGTGACAGATACGCAGTATTTT. Translated: CATSRVTDTQYF.